This paragraph reports one T cell receptor beta chain. As yet, its antigen is unknown. The data stem from a study of cytomegalovirus exposure and HLA in healthy donors. In the PCR, 60 Vbeta and 13 Jbeta primers were used. Here immunoSEQ multiplex PCR was the method, and the copy in TCRdb shows in-frame clones only, minus some. Among 90,000 to 120,000 clones listed, 60% to 70% were seen once. All donors participated as healthy donors of bone marrow. Study-wide points: In a later analysis, specific HLA alleles were associated with over 15,000 TCR beta sequences at a 0.05 false discovery rate. A later analysis linked a missense DCLRE1C variant to TCR beta V- and J-gene trimming.

The TCR comes from a man aged 30-40 years in good health and CMV-seropositive. Sample: PBMCs.

The CDR3 nucleotides are TGTGCCTCGGGGGGGCGGGGGGCCTACAATGAGCAGTTCTTC. It codes for CASGGRGAYNEQFF. The chain is built from TRBV6-1 and TRBJ2-1; 8 bases agree with TRBD2. The length of the CDR3 is 14 residues. V lost 11 bases to trimming and J lost 2 bases; unmatched junction nucleotides: 8. Germline CDR1 MNHNS, CDR2 SASEGT.